These 26 T cell receptor beta chains came from one sample sequenced in a study of T cell responses to AZD1222 COVID-19 vaccine. Some clones are missing from TCRdb's copy, which holds only in-frame ones; the method was immunoSEQ multiplex PCR. Among 140,000 to 150,000 clones listed, 88% were seen once. The material sequenced was peripheral blood, taken 28 days after the second dose of the MenACWY control vaccine. The receptors originated from an adult who received the MenACWY meningococcal vaccine as a control.

The chain employs TRBV19 and TRBJ1-1, with 7 bases fitting TRBD1. J lost 4 bases, V lost 7 bases, and 9 bases had no gene match. CDR1 is LNHDA, CDR2 SQIVND, per germline (reference sequence). There are 14 residues in the CDR3. The CDR3 coding sequence is TGTGCCAGTACTTCTCTGGGGGACAGCACTGAAGCTTTCTTT. Translating gives CASTSLGDSTEAFF.

The CDR3 DNA reads TGTGCCAGCAGTGAAGTGGAGGGCGGGGAGCAGTACTTC. Its translation is CASSEVEGGEQYF. The V and J genes are TRBV2 and TRBJ2-7; possible D gene TRBD2, 6 bases. Germline V gives CDR1 SNHLY, CDR2 FYNNEI. V lost 1 base and J 7 bases, leaving 11 bases between the germline ends. The CDR3 spans 13 residues.

This clone was counted between two and nine times. The V call is TRBV7-3, the J call TRBJ2-1; the match to TRBD2 covers 8 bases. After removal of 3 bases from V and 4 bases from J, the junction contained 5 bases not matched to a gene. The CDR3 totals 15 residues. Germline-derived CDR1 and CDR2 are SGHTA and FQGTGA. DNA for the CDR3: TGTGCCAGCAGCTTTTCCGGGAGGGAGTACAATGAGCAGTTCTTC. This gives the protein CASSFSGREYNEQFF. Filled out from reference TRBV7-3 and TRBJ2-1, the complete variable domain reads GAGVSQTPSNKVTEKGKYVELRCDPISGHTALYWYRQSLGQGPEFLIYFQGTGAADDSGLPNDRFFAVRPEGSVSTLKIQRTERGDSAVYLCASSFSGREYNEQFFGPGTRLTVL.

The rearrangement links TRBV20-1 to TRBJ2-2; tentatively, D is TRBD2 (6 bases). The CDR3 consists of 15 residues. In germline, CDR1 is DFQATT, CDR2 SNEGSKA (reference sequence). With 5 bases removed from V and 2 bases from J, the gap between germline ends came to 15 bases. CDR3 loop: CSAGGGGTNTGELFF. The CDR3 DNA sequence: TGCAGTGCTGGTGGTGGGGGGACTAACACCGGGGAGCTGTTTTTT.

V gene TRBV28 combines with J gene TRBJ1-4, with D maybe TRBD1 (5 bases). The CDR3 extends over 13 amino acids. The germline gives CDR1 MDHEN, CDR2 SYDVKM. Trimming pared 8 bases from V and 11 bases from J, leaving 18 bases between. The CDR3: CASSGPEGWKLFF. The DNA of the CDR3 is TGTGCCAGCTCGGGACCGGAGGGTTGGAAACTGTTTTTT. Filled out from reference TRBV28 and TRBJ1-4, the complete variable domain reads DVKVTQSSRYLVKRTGEKVFLECVQDMDHENMFWYRQDPGLGLRLIYFSYDVKMKEKGDIPEGYSVSREKKERFSLILESASTNQTSMYLCASSGPEGWKLFFGSGTQLSVL.

The chain recombines TRBV7-2 with TRBJ2-3; 9 nucleotides match TRBD2. Per germline, CDR1 SGHTA and CDR2 FQGNSA. CDR3 length: 15 residues. V lost 2 bases and J lost 4; bases outside the gene matches: 4. The CDR3: CASSLWRGGSDTQYF. CDR3 in DNA: TGTGCCAGCAGCTTATGGCGGGGGGGATCAGATACGCAGTATTTT.

The V gene is TRBV11-1, the J gene TRBJ1-1; 7 bases map to TRBD1. The CDR3 loop spans 15 amino acids. V lost 6 bases, J lost 4 bases, and 11 bases stayed unmatched. The germline V gene encodes CDR1 SGHAT and CDR2 FQDESV (reference sequence). The CDR3 DNA reads as TGTGCCAGCAGACCCATGAGGGGGCCCGGCACTGAAGCTTTCTTT. Amino acid sequence: CASRPMRGPGTEAFF.

The genes are TRBV28 and TRBJ2-7; 7 bases fit TRBD2. The V segment lost 1 base and the J segment 1 base; nucleotides outside the gene matches: 4. The CDR3 is 15 amino acids. Germline CDR1 reads MDHEN; CDR2 reads SYDVKM. The CDR3 DNA follows: TGTGCCAGCAGTTTATTCGGGGGAGGGTCCTACGAGCAGTACTTC. Amino acid sequence: CASSLFGGGSYEQYF.

J is TRBJ2-7 and V is TRBV5-4; TRBD2 might be the D (7 bases). In germline, CDR1 is SGHNT, CDR2 YYREEE (reference sequence). V was shortened by 1 base and J by 4 bases, with 15 bases between the two germline ends. This CDR3 is 15 amino acids long. The DNA for the CDR3 is TGTGCCAGCAGCTTGTTGGCGGGAGACAGGTACGAGCAGTACTTC. Encoded protein: CASSLLAGDRYEQYF.

The chain links TRBV18 to TRBJ1-1; 9 positions match TRBD1. Losses at the gene ends were 4 bases for V and 1 base for J; bases not matched to a gene: 4. The CDR3 is 15 amino acids. CDR1 is KGHSH, CDR2 LQKENI, per germline. The CDR3: CASSLQTGGNTEAFF. Written as DNA, the CDR3 is TGTGCCAGCTCACTTCAGACAGGGGGGAACACTGAAGCTTTCTTT.

The CDR3 protein is CSASTDYSNQPQHF. The DNA of the CDR3 is TGCAGTGCTAGTACAGACTATAGCAATCAGCCCCAGCATTTT. V usage is TRBV20-1 and J usage is TRBJ1-5; D gene ambiguous. V was pared by 3 bases and J by 0 bases, with 9 bases between. Looked up from germline, CDR1 is DFQATT and CDR2 is SNEGSKA (reference sequence). The CDR3 covers 14 residues.

A single count supports this clone. The CDR3 coding sequence is TGTGCCAGCAGCCTAATGGGCCCGGGGACCGGGGAGCTGTTTTTT. Encoded protein: CASSLMGPGTGELFF. The V call is TRBV7-9, the J call TRBJ2-2, with D perhaps matching TRBD2 (5 bases). The CDR3 loop spans 15 amino acids. V was clipped by 5 bases and J by 5 bases, with 15 bases between them. Germline V gene lookup returns CDR1 SEHNR and CDR2 FQNEAQ (reference sequence).

V and J are TRBV2 and TRBJ1-1; tentatively, D is TRBD1 (5 bases). CDR1 and CDR2 (germline): SNHLY, FYNNEI. The germline V and J ends were trimmed by 8 bases and 6 bases, with 22 bases remaining between them. The CDR3 consists of 15 residues. CDR3 DNA: TGTGCCAGCGGCTCAGGGAGTGGGCTCCTACCTGAAGCTTTCTTT. It specifies CASGSGSGLLPEAFF.

The chain employs TRBV3-1 (or the pseudogene TRBV3-2) and TRBJ1-1; D not resolved. The CDR3 is made up of 14 amino acids. The V gene's germline CDR1 is LGHDT and CDR2 YNNKEL (reference sequence). Trimming left V 0 bases short and J 9 bases short, with 14 bases between. CDR3 in DNA: TGTGCCAGCAGCCAAGATCTATCGGGTGAAAAAGCTTTCTTT. Translation: CASSQDLSGEKAFF.

J is TRBJ1-5 and V is TRBV3-1 (or the pseudogene TRBV3-2); D gene uncertain. From germline, CDR1 is LGHDT and CDR2 YNNKEL (reference sequence). Trimming removed 4 bases from V and 6 bases from J, with 10 bases in between. The CDR3 contains 13 residues. The CDR3, as DNA: TGTGCCAGCAGCCTCCAACCGGGTCAGCCCCAGCATTTT. Protein product: CASSLQPGQPQHF.

The V gene is TRBV4-1, the J gene TRBJ2-7; D may be TRBD1 or TRBD2 (5 bases each). Trimming cost V 0 bases and J 2 bases, with 14 bases left between them. The CDR3 covers 16 residues. In germline, CDR1 is MGHRA, CDR2 YSYEKL. The CDR3 here is CASSQEGLSGAYEQYF. The CDR3 DNA reads as TGCGCCAGCAGCCAAGAGGGGCTCTCCGGGGCCTACGAGCAGTACTTC.

The chain couples TRBV5-4 to TRBJ1-6; D is uncertain. The V end was cut by 2 bases, the J end by 7 bases, with 10 bases between. The CDR3 length is 14 residues. Germline loops: CDR1 SGHNT, CDR2 YYREEE (reference sequence). CDR3: CASSLVGGNSPLHF. DNA of the CDR3: TGTGCCAGCAGCTTAGTAGGTGGGAATTCACCCCTCCACTTT.

The chain employs TRBV6-5 and TRBJ1-4; 9 nucleotides match TRBD1. Germline CDR1 MNHEY, CDR2 SVGAGI. The CDR3 is made up of 15 amino acids. Losses at the gene ends were 6 bases for V and 6 bases for J; bases not matched to a gene: 8. The CDR3 loop reads CASSLTGGQYEKLFF. The CDR3 nucleotides are TGTGCCAGCAGCCTTACAGGGGGCCAATATGAAAAACTGTTTTTT.

The chain recombines TRBV6-5 with TRBJ2-2; TRBD2 might be the D (6 bases). The CDR3 is 15 residues long. Per the germline V gene, CDR1 is MNHEY and CDR2 is SVGAGI. The V end lost 6 bases, the J end lost 7 bases, and 18 bases lay between the germline ends. The CDR3 bases are TGTGCCAGCAGGCCATGGGGGGAAAGGGGCGGGGAGCTGTTTTTT. Translating it yields CASRPWGERGGELFF.

The chain carries TRBV6-2 or TRBV6-3 and TRBJ1-5, with a tentative D call TRBD1 (5 bases). The CDR3 runs 20 residues. Germline V gene sequence: CDR1 MNHEY, CDR2 SVGEGT. The V and J ends lost 2 bases and 2 bases respectively, with 25 bases between them. CDR3 loop: CASSYGLRQSPLNRNQPQHF. As DNA, the CDR3 is TGTGCCAGCAGTTACGGGCTTAGACAGTCCCCACTTAATCGCAATCAGCCCCAGCATTTT.

The chain employs TRBV7-2 and TRBJ1-1; possible D gene TRBD1, 6 bases. With 7 bases removed from V and 0 bases from J, the gap between germline ends came to 9 bases. This CDR3 contains 13 residues. CDR1 is SGHTA, CDR2 FQGNSA, per germline. The CDR3 DNA reads TGTGCCAGCACGGACAGAGTGAACACTGAAGCTTTCTTT. Its protein is CASTDRVNTEAFF.

V is TRBV4-3 and J is TRBJ2-3, with TRBD2 identical over 10 bases. CDR1 is LGHNA, CDR2 YSLEER, per germline. The CDR3 consists of 18 residues. The V gene end was trimmed by 3 bases and the J gene end by 3 bases; junction bases not matched to a gene: 12. The CDR3 sequence is CASSQSLTGTSETDTQYF. CDR3 DNA: TGCGCCAGCAGCCAGTCTCTAACCGGGACTAGCGAAACAGATACGCAGTATTTT.

The chain combines TRBV5-6 with TRBJ2-7; possibly TRBD1 for D (6 bases). The CDR3 is made up of 15 amino acids. Trimming left V 0 bases short and J 0 bases short, with 10 bases between. In germline, CDR1 is SGHDT, CDR2 YYEEEE. CDR3: CASSLGQVRSYEQYF. In DNA, the CDR3 is TGTGCCAGCAGCTTGGGACAGGTCCGCTCCTACGAGCAGTACTTC.

This clone was seen a handful of times. The rearrangement uses TRBV6-2 or TRBV6-3 and TRBJ2-5; D ambiguous. The CDR3 consists of 14 residues. Germline CDR1 and CDR2: MNHEY and SVGEGT. Trimming took off 0 bases at V and 5 bases at J, with 10 bases between the two ends. The CDR3, as DNA: TGTGCCAGCAGTTACTCGCAAGGTATCGAGACCCAGTACTTC. Translated: CASSYSQGIETQYF.

V gene TRBV24-1 combines with J gene TRBJ2-1; 10 bases align to TRBD2. The V segment lost 4 bases and the J segment 6 bases; nucleotides outside the gene matches: 11. CDR3 length: 17 residues. Germline V gene data show CDR1 as KGHDR and CDR2 as SFDVKD. CDR3 protein: CATSERPGLAVFNEQFF. For the CDR3, the DNA is TGTGCCACCAGTGAACGCCCCGGACTAGCGGTCTTCAATGAGCAGTTCTTC.

The chain links TRBV9 to TRBJ2-3; no definite D call. V was shortened by 3 bases and J by 4 bases, with 15 bases between the two germline ends. This CDR3 has 15 amino acids. Germline CDR1 SGDLS, CDR2 YYNGEE. CDR3 amino acids: CASSAPGLISDTQYF. For the CDR3, the DNA is TGTGCCAGCAGCGCCCCTGGTTTGATATCAGATACGCAGTATTTT.